Sequencing of this T cell receptor (beta chain) was carried out in a study of neurological immune-mediated disorders. Worth noting for this clonotype: Its antigen is undetermined. This may be a read error: a much more frequent sequence differs by one nucleotide.

The V and J ends lost 0 bases and 10 bases respectively, with 17 bases between them. There are 15 residues in the CDR3. Germline V gene data show CDR1 as SGDLS and CDR2 as YYNGEE. 2 million unsorted PBMCs were stored in RNAlater at -80 °C before RNA extraction. In TCRdb, the 5' RACE reads were re-called with MiXCR into one record per CDR3 protein. The profile shows about 62,000 distinct CDR3 sequences, 3% to 4% of them singletons. The study, taken as a whole, reports: Repertoires from 18 of 34 multiple sclerosis patients grouped phylogenetically into a related-CDR3 cluster, suggesting a possible signature.

This sequence was found in a woman aged 50 to 60 with multiple sclerosis. The chain employs TRBV9 and TRBJ2-1, with a weak D call TRBD1 (5 bases). Sequencing was performed on PBMCs. Here the CDR3 DNA reads TGTGCCAGCAGCGTAGGACAGAGGAGCTCACAGGAGCAGTTCTTC. Its protein product is CASSVGQRSSQEQFF.